This T cell receptor beta chain was documented in a study of blood T cell repertoires in COVID-19. As for the study in general: Spain, Italy and the United States supplied samples that represented acute and convalescent COVID-19. The analysed material was cDNA or gDNA that came from T cells, B-cell-depleted T cells, or PBMCs.

Germline CDR1 and CDR2: LGHDT and YNNKEL (reference sequence). Trimming left V 1 base short and J 4 bases short, with 8 bases between. CDR3 length: 14 amino acids. Original analysis: Estimated nucleated cell counts came from reference gene primer amplification. Measured with immunoSEQ multiplex PCR; TCRdb has only the in-frame clones, and not every one. The V and J calls and clone size are taken from that table; D and trimming were inferred from the DNA. The data contain 150,000 to 200,000 clones, 80% to 90% of them singletons. The chain is built from TRBV3-1 (or the pseudogene TRBV3-2) and TRBJ2-1; D not certain. This receptor was identified in a man between 18 and 35 years old who had recovered from COVID-19. Material for sequencing was peripheral blood. DNA for the CDR3: TGTGCCAGCAGCCAAGTGGGCCCGTACAATGAGCAGTTCTTC. Translation: CASSQVGPYNEQFF.